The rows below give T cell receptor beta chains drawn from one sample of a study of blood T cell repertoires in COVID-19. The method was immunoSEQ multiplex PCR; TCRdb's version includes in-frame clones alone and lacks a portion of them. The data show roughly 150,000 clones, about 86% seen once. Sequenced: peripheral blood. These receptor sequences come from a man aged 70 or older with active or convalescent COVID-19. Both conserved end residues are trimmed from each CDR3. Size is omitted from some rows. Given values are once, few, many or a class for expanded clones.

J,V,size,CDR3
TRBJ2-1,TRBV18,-,ASSPPIASGSGEQF
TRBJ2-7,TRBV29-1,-,SSRSRGLAGSYEQY
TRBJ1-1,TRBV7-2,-,ASSLEQGVWDTEAF
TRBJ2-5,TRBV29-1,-,SVDRTAQETQY
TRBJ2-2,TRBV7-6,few,ASSLGRGATGELF
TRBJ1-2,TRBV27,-,ASSSGTDLYGYT
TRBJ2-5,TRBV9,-,ASSAGGGSGETQY
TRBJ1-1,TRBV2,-,ASVINPGSEAF
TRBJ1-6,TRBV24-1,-,ATSVGRGSGNSPLH
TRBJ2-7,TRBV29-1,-,SVIFISGMSYEQY
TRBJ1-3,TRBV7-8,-,ASSSRGSGNTIY